This entry is about one T cell receptor (beta chain). One end of the junction does not line up with germline, which may come from a read error. CDR3 length: 13 amino acids. Germline assignment: CDR1 MNHNS and CDR2 SASEGT. The data are from a study of blood T cells in healthy people across ages. Donor samples were obtained from healthy Caucasian individuals from Russia, aged about 6 to 100. The second PCR ran about 6 to 12 cycles with a sample-barcoded 5' primer and J-beta primers. TCRdb passed the 5' RACE reads through MiXCR, listing each CDR3 protein once. Counted here are 800,000 to 1,300,000 distinct CDR3 sequences, around 27% occurring once; the ten biggest clones make up about 0.72%. This sample was also put to use in a study of T cells of mothers and their children.

The sequence was obtained from a girl aged 2-10 years in good health. The chain uses TRBV6-1 and TRBJ2-5; maybe TRBD1 (5 bases). Sequencing input: blood. Written as DNA, the CDR3 is TGTGCCAGCAGTGACCCAGGGCGCGATGAGCAGTCCTTC. The encoded protein is CASSDPGRDEQSF.